This is a list of T cell receptor beta chains from one sample in a study of T cells expressing NK-cell markers. TCRdb re-called the 5' RACE reads and gives one entry per CDR3 protein, without DNA. Recorded here are a few hundred thousand distinct CDR3 sequences; the top ten clones represent around 0.42%. The specimen was blood T cells: a sorted CD56 or NKG2C T cell subset, CD4+ or CD8+ T cells, or bulk PBMC T cells (not recorded which). The receptors were sampled from a man in his late teens or twenties in good health. Each CDR3 is given with its conserved first and last residue.

cdr3_length j_call v_call cdr3_aa
14 TRBJ2-5 TRBV29-1 CSIQKAGAEETQYF
12 TRBJ2-2 TRBV10-3 CAISDLAGELFF
13 TRBJ2-1 TRBV10-3 CAISDLTANEQFF
13 TRBJ2-3 TRBV10-2 CASEAHSTDTQYF
15 TRBJ2-5 TRBV4-2 CASSQEEGIEETQYF
16 TRBJ2-1 TRBV7-3 CASSLAGSGGYNEQFF
13 TRBJ2-5 TRBV30 CAWIRWEQETQYF
11 TRBJ2-7 TRBV10-3 CATGASGNQYF
15 TRBJ1-3 TRBV7-8 CASSSRDTSGNTIYF
14 TRBJ1-4 TRBV6-5 CASSYGRAREKLFF
16 TRBJ2-1 TRBV6-5 CASIPFGGRGYNEQFF
16 TRBJ2-7 TRBV19 CASRADGTSGYYEQYF
16 TRBJ1-5 TRBV12-3/TRBV12-4 CASSLGDRVNNQPQHF
15 TRBJ2-7 TRBV27 CASSESGTASYEQYF
14 TRBJ2-1 TRBV27 CASSSLQGKWEQFF
19 TRBJ2-7 TRBV19 CASSITRRLGLAGGNEQYF
17 TRBJ2-1 TRBV5-1 CASSLPSLAGAHNEQFF
15 TRBJ2-2 TRBV2 CASSEYRGGAGELFF
12 TRBJ2-3 TRBV20-1 CMNPNGTDTQYF
15 TRBJ2-5 TRBV7-7 CASSPGRSTQETQYF
12 TRBJ2-1 TRBV15 CATSRELGEQFF
15 TRBJ2-1 TRBV5-6 CASRGLAGGDNEQFF
14 TRBJ1-2 TRBV5-4 CASSLGGALDGYTF
16 TRBJ2-2 TRBV12-3/TRBV12-4 CATQHGLTTNTGELFF
15 TRBJ1-1 TRBV5-1 CASSPNSGSRTEAFF
19 TRBJ1-1 TRBV12-3/TRBV12-4 CASSLLGRLTWESSLEAFF
13 TRBJ2-7 TRBV6-6 CASSNRDRGEQYF
15 TRBJ2-7 TRBV7-8 CASSSTSGTTYEQYF
15 TRBJ2-1 TRBV25-1 CASSWAGAPYNEQFF
12 TRBJ2-2 TRBV12-5 CASGLGGEELFF
12 TRBJ2-7 TRBV12-3/TRBV12-4 CASSEGRREQYF
14 TRBJ2-7 TRBV6-1 CASSGGDSRYEQYF
16 TRBJ2-1 TRBV30 CAWRVWDAHPLNEQFF
13 TRBJ2-7 TRBV10-3 CAISGQASYEQYF
18 TRBJ2-5 TRBV7-6 CASSPQGGLGVRGETQYF
16 TRBJ2-7 TRBV4-3 CASSQASGRLSYEQYF
13 TRBJ1-5 TRBV18 CASSVGQEAPQHF
13 TRBJ1-1 TRBV29-1 CSALRVLNTEAFF
15 TRBJ2-1 TRBV6-4 CASSDTSGGDGEQFF
15 TRBJ1-3 TRBV5-6 CASSLWQVLGNTIYF
14 TRBJ2-5 TRBV5-1 CASSSGYRGQTQYF
18 TRBJ1-3 TRBV11-2 CASSPKTLTVVSGNTIYF
15 TRBJ2-2 TRBV5-1 CASSLIRQGPGELFF
14 TRBJ2-7 TRBV30 CAWSVLGSRYEQYF
16 TRBJ1-4 TRBV7-9 CASSWGDRAANEKLFF
14 TRBJ2-2 TRBV23-1 CASRPPGRTGELFF